These 9 T cell receptor beta chains were sequenced from one sample in a study of shared clonotypes between healthy human individuals. Data came from immunoSEQ multiplex PCR; TCRdb stores just in-frame clones and leaves some out. In the table there are more than 550,000 clones, about nine tenths of which are singletons. Sequencing was done on a sample of memory CD8+ T cells from PBMCs. The subset is: CD45RO+ cells pooled with CCR7-negative TemRA cells. These receptor sequences come from a man aged 18 to 35 in good health. Some clones in this sample may be carry-over from other donors' samples.

The chain uses TRBV28 and TRBJ2-1; 10 bases match TRBD2. V was clipped by 1 base and J by 8 bases; unmatched bases: 5. Looked up from germline, CDR1 is MDHEN and CDR2 is SYDVKM. The CDR3 totals 15 residues. This chain's CDR3 is CASSLYLAGDYEQFF. Here the CDR3 DNA reads TGTGCCAGCAGTTTATATCTAGCGGGAGACTATGAGCAGTTCTTC.

The chain couples TRBV27 to TRBJ1-5; 9 bases are shared with TRBD1. Looked up from germline, CDR1 is MNHEY and CDR2 is SMNVEV (reference sequence). J was trimmed by 7 bases and V by 3 bases; bases with no gene match: 1. The CDR3 consists of 13 residues. CDR3 protein: CASSFGQGQPQHF. As DNA, the CDR3 is TGTGCCAGCAGTTTTGGACAGGGGCAGCCCCAGCATTTT.

The rearrangement uses TRBV4-1 and TRBJ1-2; unclear D gene. Trimming cost V 1 base and J 4 bases, with 10 bases left between them. CDR1 is MGHRA and CDR2 is YSYEKL in the germline V gene. The CDR3 is 14 amino acids. CDR3 bases: TGCGCCAGCAGCCAAGTCGCCAGAGGCTATGGCTACACCTTC. It is translated as CASSQVARGYGYTF.

This chain joins TRBV4-1 and TRBJ2-1; perhaps TRBD2 as D (5 bases). The CDR3 spans 15 residues. Germline V gives CDR1 MGHRA, CDR2 YSYEKL. The V end was cut by 4 bases, the J end by 7 bases, with 17 bases between. As DNA, the CDR3 is TGCGCCAGCAGCCTAAGGCTACGGGATAGGAATGAGCAGTTCTTC. It specifies CASSLRLRDRNEQFF.

The V and J genes are TRBV5-1 and TRBJ2-1, with D possibly matching TRBD2 (6 bases). CDR1 is SGHRS, CDR2 YFSETQ, per germline. The CDR3 consists of 14 residues. V was trimmed by 7 bases and J by 9 bases, leaving 20 bases between them. The CDR3 DNA follows: TGCGCCAGCTGGGGCGGGCTAGCGTGGAGTGAGCAGTTCTTC. It specifies CASWGGLAWSEQFF.

The chain links TRBV19 to TRBJ1-1; D is possibly TRBD1 (6 bases). V lost 10 bases, J lost 4 bases, and 25 bases lay in between. The CDR3 has 16 amino acids. CDR1 and CDR2 (germline): LNHDA, SQIVND (reference sequence). The CDR3 sequence: CAIANRGAGVVTEAFF. CDR3 sequence (DNA): TGTGCCATCGCGAACCGGGGGGCAGGGGTTGTCACTGAAGCTTTCTTT.

The CDR3 DNA is TGTGCCAGCAGGAAGGGACTAGCGGACACCTACGAGCAGTACTTC. Residues: CASRKGLADTYEQYF. This chain links TRBV27 with TRBJ2-7, with TRBD2 matching over 11 bases. The V and J ends lost 6 bases and 2 bases, in that order; junction bases with no gene match: 6. Germline assignment: CDR1 MNHEY and CDR2 SMNVEV (reference sequence). This CDR3 is 15 amino acids long.

This rearrangement joins TRBV27 to TRBJ1-1, with unresolved D. Trimming stripped 4 bases from V and 6 bases from J, with 18 bases between. Germline CDR1 reads MNHEY; CDR2 reads SMNVEV (reference sequence). The CDR3 sequence is 15 residues long. DNA of the CDR3: TGTGCCAGCAGTTCGGAGGCCACCCTCGCCCCTGAAGCTTTCTTT. Protein product: CASSSEATLAPEAFF.

V is TRBV14 and J is TRBJ1-1; unclear D gene. Germline V gene data show CDR1 as SGHDN and CDR2 as FVKESK. The V gene lost 3 bases and the J gene lost 11 bases, with 13 bases spanning the gap. The CDR3 consists of 12 residues. This chain's CDR3 is CASSHRSARAFF. DNA of the CDR3: TGTGCCAGCAGCCATCGATCCGCCCGGGCTTTCTTT.